The rows below give T cell receptor beta chains drawn from one sample of a study of T cell repertoires in cytomegalovirus infection. Their antigens are not known. TCRdb fed the reads into MiXCR, producing one record per CDR3 protein. This table holds about 920,000 distinct CDR3 sequences, around 32% found once. The specimen was cultured CD8+ T cells from PBMCs, collected from culture after CMV antigen stimulation. The receptors here all came from a human donor in good health (CMV status not recorded). Some clones in this sample may be carry-over from other donors' samples. Both conserved end residues are part of each CDR3. D genes are given only for firm matches. Size tells how often a clone was seen (once, few, many) or the class of an expanded clone, and some rows leave it out.

V	J	D	size	DNA	CDR3
TRBV15	TRBJ2-1	.	.	TGTGCCACCAGCAGAGATTTGTCGCAGTACTCCTACAATGAGCAGTTCTTC	CATSRDLSQYSYNEQFF
TRBV7-9	TRBJ2-2	.	few	TGTGCCAGCAGCCCCTTACTAGGATACACGAGGTCCGGGGAGCTGTTTTTT	CASSPLLGYTRSGELFF
TRBV10-3	TRBJ2-7	.	.	TGTGCCATCAGCCTAGACAGTTCCTACGAGCAGTACTTC	CAISLDSSYEQYF
TRBV28	TRBJ2-3	.	.	TGTGCCAGCAGTTTATATGGGGGGGATACGCAGTATTTT	CASSLYGGDTQYF
TRBV25-1	TRBJ1-1	.	few	TGTGCCAGCAGTGAGGAATGGGTAGGGGAGTTGAACACTGAAGCTTTCTTT	CASSEEWVGELNTEAFF
TRBV7-2	TRBJ2-3	.	.	TGTGCCAGCAGCTTACCGGTATCCGCGCAAGATACGCAGTATTTT	CASSLPVSAQDTQYF
TRBV4-2	TRBJ1-2	.	.	TGTGCCAGCAGCCAAGGGGCGGCCTATGGAGGCTACACCTTC	CASSQGAAYGGYTF
TRBV9	TRBJ2-7	.	.	TGTGCCAGCAGCCCTCTGGGATTCTCCTATGAGCAGTACTTC	CASSPLGFSYEQYF
TRBV20-1	TRBJ1-4	.	few	TGCAGTGCTAGAGACGCAACTAATGAAAAACTGTTTTTT	CSARDATNEKLFF
TRBV4-1	TRBJ2-1	.	once	TGCGCCAGCAGCCATGGTGAGCAGTTCTTC	CASSHGEQFF
TRBV25-1	TRBJ1-1	.	.	TGTGCCAGCAGTGTAAATATGAACACTGAAGCTTTCTTT	CASSVNMNTEAFF
TRBV28	TRBJ1-5	TRBD1	.	TGTGCCAGCAGTTTTCCACAGGGGGTTCAGCCCCAGCATTTT	CASSFPQGVQPQHF
TRBV7-2	TRBJ1-2	.	many	TGTGCCAGCAGCTTAGAAAGGGCAAACTATGGCTACACCTTC	CASSLERANYGYTF
TRBV27	TRBJ2-1	.	.	TGTGCCAGCAGCCAGGACAGCATCTCCTACAATGAGCAGTTCTTC	CASSQDSISYNEQFF
TRBV7-9	TRBJ2-5	TRBD2	.	TGTGCCAGCAGCTCCCGGGAGGGAGAGTACCAAGAGACCCAGTACTTC	CASSSREGEYQETQYF
TRBV19	TRBJ1-2	.	.	TGTGCCAGTACCAGCCCCGGCACACCCTATGGCTACACCTTC	CASTSPGTPYGYTF
TRBV27	TRBJ2-3	.	.	TGTGCCGGCAGTTATGGCAGCACAGATACGCAGTATTTT	CAGSYGSTDTQYF
TRBV27	TRBJ1-2	.	few	TGTGCCAGCAGTTTAGGCGTTCCAACCCTTGATGGCTACACCTTC	CASSLGVPTLDGYTF
TRBV11-1	TRBJ2-1	.	.	TGTGCCAGCAGCTTAATAGACGGCGGCAACCATGAGCAGTTCTTC	CASSLIDGGNHEQFF
TRBV7-9	TRBJ1-4	.	.	TGTGCCAGCAGCCTCCCGCGCCCTGAAAAACTGTTTTTT	CASSLPRPEKLFF
TRBV7-2	TRBJ2-2	.	few	TGTGCCAGCAGCCGATGGGATCCAAGGGTAACAGCGAACACCGGGGAGCTGTTTTTT	CASSRWDPRVTANTGELFF
TRBV19	TRBJ2-2	.	.	TGTGCCAGCTCAAAGGGCCTCGGTTACACCGGGGAGCTGTTTTTT	CASSKGLGYTGELFF
TRBV20-1	TRBJ2-2	TRBD2	.	TGCAGTGCGGACGGGGGGGCCCACACCGGGGAGCTGTTTTTT	CSADGGAHTGELFF
TRBV29-1	TRBJ2-1	.	many	TGCAGCGTTGAAGGGGGGTCCTACAATGAGCAGTTCTTC	CSVEGGSYNEQFF
TRBV4-1	TRBJ2-3	TRBD2	.	TGCGCCAGCAGCCAAGAGAGACTAGCGGGCGCTGAGGGGCAGTATTTT	CASSQERLAGAEGQYF
TRBV10-3	TRBJ1-1	.	.	TGTGCCATCAGTGATGGTGGGTACGCTGAAGCTTTCTTT	CAISDGGYAEAFF
TRBV24-1	TRBJ2-2	.	.	TGTGCCACCAGTGATGGAGACAGCCTTCGGACCGGGGAGCTGTTTTTT	CATSDGDSLRTGELFF
TRBV24-1	TRBJ2-1	.	.	TGTGCCACCAGTGATTTGGGCGATGAGCAGTTCTTC	CATSDLGDEQFF
TRBV7-9	TRBJ1-2	.	.	TGTGCCAGCAGCTCTCAAACAGGGATTGGCTACACCTTC	CASSSQTGIGYTF
TRBV25-1	TRBJ2-3	.	.	TGTGCCAGCAGTGAGAGAGGGAGAGCCCTAGGGCGTACGCAGTATTTT	CASSERGRALGRTQYF
TRBV29-1	TRBJ2-7	TRBD1	.	TGCAGCGTCGGGACAGGACCTTCCTACGAGCAGTACTTC	CSVGTGPSYEQYF
TRBV27	TRBJ2-7	.	once	TGTGCCAGCAGTTTAGGAGGGAAGGGCTACGAGCAGTACTTC	CASSLGGKGYEQYF
TRBV19	TRBJ2-1	TRBD1	.	TGTGTCAGTAGTGCCCGCGGGACAGGGCCCTACAATGAGCAGTTCTTC	CVSSARGTGPYNEQFF
TRBV28	TRBJ1-6	TRBD1	.	TGTGCCAGCGACATAAACCGGGACAGGGGAGTCGGTAATTCACCCCTCCACTTT	CASDINRDRGVGNSPLHF
TRBV2	TRBJ1-2	.	.	TGTGCCACCTACCTTGACAGGAACTATGGCTACACCTTC	CATYLDRNYGYTF
TRBV7-9	TRBJ2-3	.	.	TGTGCCAGCAGCTTCGAGGTTACAGATACGCAGTATTTT	CASSFEVTDTQYF
TRBV27	TRBJ1-6	TRBD1	.	TGTGCCAGCAGTATCACACAGGGGATCTATAATTCACCCCTCCACTTT	CASSITQGIYNSPLHF
TRBV27	TRBJ2-7	TRBD2	few	TGTGCCAGCAGGGGACTAGCGGGGGCTAGCTCCTACGAGCAGTACTTC	CASRGLAGASSYEQYF
TRBV6-1	TRBJ2-5	TRBD1	few	TGTGCCAGCAGCCGAGGGACAGGGGGCCGAGAGACCCAGTACTTC	CASSRGTGGRETQYF
TRBV7-6	TRBJ2-2	.	many	TGTGCCAGCGGCTTTCCGACAGGGAACACCGGGGAGCTGTTTTTT	CASGFPTGNTGELFF